A selection of T cell receptor beta chains follows, all from one sample in a study of beta chain features in type 1 diabetes. Sequenced by immunoSEQ multiplex PCR; TCRdb stores in-frame clones only, minus some. Of a few hundred thousand clones in the sample, 10% to 15% were seen once. Source material: naive CD4+ T cells from blood. These receptors came from a woman between 18 and 30 years old with type 1 diabetes. The CDR3 runs from the conserved cysteine through the conserved F or W. A D gene is named only where the DNA matches it firmly. Expanded clones are given a class, and other clones once, few, many or no size at all.

j_gene	d_gene	abundance	v_gene	CDR3nt	CDR3aa
TRBJ1-6	-	few	TRBV7-2	TGTGCCAGCAGCCGGAGCCTGACAGAAGTGAATTCACCCCTCCACTTT	CASSRSLTEVNSPLHF
TRBJ2-1	TRBD2	-	TRBV13	TGTGCCAGCAGCTTAGGGACTAGCGGGAAAAGTGGACGGTACAATGAGCAGTTCTTC	CASSLGTSGKSGRYNEQFF
TRBJ2-7	-	few	TRBV2	TGTGCCAGCAGAACGGGACTCCCCTCGGGGGAGCAGTACTTC	CASRTGLPSGEQYF
TRBJ1-2	-	few	TRBV29-1	TGCAGCGTTGCAGGGTACCACTATGGCTACACCTTC	CSVAGYHYGYTF
TRBJ1-4	-	few	TRBV18	TGTGCCAGCTCACCACGGGAGGAACTGTTTTTT	CASSPREELFF
TRBJ2-7	TRBD2	-	TRBV28	TGTGCCAGCAGTTCGGCCGCAGCGGGGACCTTCTACGAGCAGTACTTC	CASSSAAAGTFYEQYF
TRBJ2-2	-	few	TRBV4-3	TGCGCCAGCAGCCAAGATCGAGGGAGCCCAACCGGGGAGCTGTTTTTT	CASSQDRGSPTGELFF
TRBJ2-5	-	-	TRBV11-2	TGTGCCAGCAGCTTAGGTAGCGTAATGACCCAGTACTTC	CASSLGSVMTQYF
TRBJ1-5	TRBD1	-	TRBV7-2	TGTGCCAGCAGCTTAGTACAGGGGGTAGCTCAGCCCCAGCATTTT	CASSLVQGVAQPQHF
TRBJ2-1	-	few	TRBV7-2	TGTGCCAGCAGCCCCCAAGCCACGCGGGAAGAGCAGTTCTTC	CASSPQATREEQFF
TRBJ2-7	-	-	TRBV28	TGTGCCAGCAGCCCCCCAGGTGGATCCTACGAGCAGTACTTC	CASSPPGGSYEQYF
TRBJ2-1	TRBD1	once	TRBV2	TGTGCCAGCAGTGAAAACGGACAGGGCTCCTACAATGAGCAGTTCTTC	CASSENGQGSYNEQFF
TRBJ1-5	TRBD1	few	TRBV5-1	TGCGCCAGCAGCCGCCCGGGACAGGGGTCCACACCTAATAGCAATCAGCCCCAGCATTTT	CASSRPGQGSTPNSNQPQHF
TRBJ2-7	TRBD1	few	TRBV28	TGTGCCAGCAGGCACGACAGGGACGAGCAGTACTTC	CASRHDRDEQYF